The present T cell receptor beta chain was sequenced within a study of cytotoxic CD8 clonotypes in ibrutinib-treated CLL. Study-wide findings and caveats: Under treatment, the uncommon public clonotypes either contracted or remained stable.

On this clone itself: Its specificity is unknown.

TCRdb's table, derived via immunoSEQ multiplex PCR, lists solely in-frame clones and lacks some. Of roughly 250,000 clones listed, 70% are singletons. The trim removed 5 bases at V and 5 bases at J, leaving 5 bases unmatched. Germline V CDR1 and CDR2: MGHDK, SYGVNS. The CDR3 runs 14 residues. The source is a human donor with chronic lymphocytic leukemia. The sample was PBMCs, taken after 24 months of ibrutinib treatment. V is TRBV25-1 and J is TRBJ1-4; 7 nucleotides match TRBD1. The CDR3 here is CASSLQGTNEKLFF. The CDR3 bases are TGTGCCAGCAGTCTACAGGGGACGAATGAAAAACTGTTTTTT.